This T cell receptor beta chain was found in a study of beta chain features in type 1 diabetes. Notes on the study in general: Moderate but significant shortening of TCRB CDR3s was recorded in all four CD4+ subsets from Type 1 diabetes patients. It was among patients, rather than healthy donors, that naive, central memory and Treg TCRB repertoires appeared more similar.

From germline, CDR1 is SGHTA and CDR2 FQGNSA. This CDR3 contains 13 residues. Deletions cut 4 bases from V and 7 bases from J, with 10 bases between. A word on this clone: The antigen remains undetermined.

Expressed TCRB transcripts got sequenced, as all isolated RNA was reverse transcribed. Profiled with immunoSEQ multiplex PCR; TCRdb holds only in-frame clones, not every one. The sample lists over 300,000 clones; approximately 9.7% were seen once. This sequence originates from a man aged 25 to 40 with type 1 diabetes. The chain recombines TRBV7-2 with TRBJ2-2; D remains ambiguous. Specimen: central memory CD4+ T cells from blood. Here the CDR3 reads CASSSRIGGELFF. CDR3 in DNA: TGTGCCAGCAGCTCCCGGATTGGCGGGGAGCTGTTTTTT. Together with reference TRBV7-2 and TRBJ2-2, the CDR3 gives the full variable domain: GAGVSQSPSNKVTEKGKDVELRCDPISGHTALYWYRQSLGQGLEFLIYFQGNSAPDKSGLPSDRFSAERTGGSVSTLTIQRTQQEDSAVYLCASSSRIGGELFFGEGSRLTVL.